This T cell receptor beta chain was observed in a study of blood T cell repertoires in COVID-19. Study context: The United States, Italy and Spain supplied acute and convalescent COVID-19 samples. Sources were T cells, B-cell-depleted T cells, or PBMCs; the material itself was cDNA or gDNA.

Per the study methods: Estimation of nucleated cell counts was performed using reference gene primer amplification. Profiled with immunoSEQ multiplex PCR; TCRdb holds only in-frame clones, not every one. From that table come the V and J calls and clone size; the DNA was used to work out D and trimming. The sample consists of fewer than 300,000 clones, 83% of them appearing once. This clone was seen repeatedly, ten times or more. The CDR3 has 14 residues. From germline, CDR1 is SGHTA and CDR2 FQGTGA. J lost 2 bases, V lost 6 bases, and 1 base had no gene match. This clonotype was obtained from a woman aged 45-65 years who had recovered from COVID-19. The sample taken for sequencing was peripheral blood. The chain links TRBV7-3 to TRBJ2-3; 11 bases are shared with TRBD1. The CDR3 DNA follows: TGTGCCAGCAGGGGACAGGGGGTCACAGATACGCAGTATTTT. Translated, it gives CASRGQGVTDTQYF.